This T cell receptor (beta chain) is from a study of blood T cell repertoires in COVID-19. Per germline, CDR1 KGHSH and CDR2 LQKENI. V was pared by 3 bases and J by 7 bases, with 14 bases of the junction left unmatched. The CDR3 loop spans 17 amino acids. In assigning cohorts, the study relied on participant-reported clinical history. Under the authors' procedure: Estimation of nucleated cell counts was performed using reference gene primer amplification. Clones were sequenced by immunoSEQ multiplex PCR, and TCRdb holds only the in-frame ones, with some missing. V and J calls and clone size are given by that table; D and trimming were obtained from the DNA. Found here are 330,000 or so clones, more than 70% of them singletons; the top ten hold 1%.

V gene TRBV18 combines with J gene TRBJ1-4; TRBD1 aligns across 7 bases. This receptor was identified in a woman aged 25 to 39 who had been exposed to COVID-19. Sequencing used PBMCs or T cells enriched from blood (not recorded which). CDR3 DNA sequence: TGTGCCAGCTCACCCCAGGAGCTAAGGGACAGCCCTGAAAAACTGTTTTTT. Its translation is CASSPQELRDSPEKLFF.